This T cell receptor beta chain is drawn from a study of Ad26.COV2.S vaccination and SARS-CoV-2 variants listed by TCRdb under 2021. Study-wide context: Donors in the vaccine arm were drawn from COV1001, a phase I-IIa trial of Ad26.COV2.S in healthy adults that was multicentre, randomized, double-blind and placebo-controlled. Ad26.COV2.S was administered intramuscularly at a dose of 5x10^10 or 1x10^11 viral particles, either as one shot or as two shots given 56 days apart. The specificity and breadth of SARS-CoV-2-reactive T cell receptors after Ad26.COV2.S vaccination were assessed by TCRbeta repertoire sequencing. The TCR-sequenced set comprised approximately 32 samples: some 19 Ad26.COV2.S vaccine recipients, 5 placebo recipients and 8 SARS-CoV-2 convalescent individuals. Trial participants were randomized into five groups of five: low-dose or high-dose Ad26.COV2.S given once or twice, or placebo on both occasions. Investigators remained blinded to trial group allocation during experiments and outcome assessment.

The immunoSEQ Assay was the method used to sequence TCRbeta CDR3 regions. After extraction, genomic DNA underwent amplification by bias-controlled multiplex PCR, followed by high-throughput sequencing. In the authors' own workflow: To quantify the absolute abundance of every unique TCRbeta CDR3 region, sequences were collapsed and filtered. T cell fraction was estimated by normalization of TCRbeta template counts to usable DNA, with usable DNA being measured through amplification of reference genes present in all nucleated cells. Repertoire TCRs were annotated as SARS-CoV-2-specific when V gene, CDR3 amino acid sequence and J gene were exactly matched to a known reactive TCR set. The reference SARS-CoV-2 TCR set was obtained from MIRA and was filtered for enrichment in COVID-19-positive ImmuneCODE repertoires, whereby public or cross-reactive TCRs were removed. Based on the MIRA antigens, annotated TCRs were further analysed at the level of specific ORF or position within ORF. Depth was the summed frequency of annotated unique rearrangements, while breadth was defined as annotated unique rearrangements over total unique productive rearrangements. Two-sided Wilcoxon rank-sum tests were used to compare TCR breadth between groups. In its TCRdb copy, this immuneACCESS table keeps in-frame sequences only and misses some clones. Where compared with another copy, unresolved V genes explain less than half of these, and the others have no known cause. V and J calls and clone size are copied from that table; D and trimming were computed from the DNA. Within this sample are 350,000 to 450,000 clones, with 80% to 95% of them counted one time only. The ten most abundant clones make up approximately 1.7% of the sample.

From a lookup of the germline V gene, CDR1 and CDR2 are SGHNT and YENEEA. V and J lose 3 bases and 1 base, and a span of 12 bases separates them. There are 15 amino acids in the CDR3, from cysteine to phenylalanine inclusive. The read is trimmed to its CDR3 DNA, 45 bases read in frame from base 1. In the paper's terms, the treatment or condition label means: 15 to 20 received Ad26.COV2.S at low or high dose, single or two shots; about five received placebo; per-sample allocation not given. For vaccine and placebo recipients, the sequenced repertoires came from samples collected on day 63 after the first injection. In Cohort 1b, 25 adults aged 18-55 years were enrolled at a single site in Boston, USA, between 29 July and 7 August 2020. Ad26.COV2.S consisted of a replication-incompetent adenovirus type 26 vector by which a prefusion-stabilized SARS-CoV-2 spike protein from the original Wuhan strain was expressed.

Regarding this clone: The antigen this receptor binds is unknown. Within one base of it there is no much larger clone, and no base qualities were kept.

On the study overall, not on this receptor specifically: Comparing responses between vaccine doses or regimens was not something the study was powered to do. After vaccination, substantial breadth of spike-specific CD8+ and CD4+ T cell responses was reported. Spike-specific TCR breadth was higher in Ad26.COV2.S recipients than in placebo recipients (P = 0.0014). Non-spike TCR breadth was comparable between vaccine and placebo recipients, consistent with the vaccine containing only spike. The authors noted that the TCR breadth and depth analyses may have underestimated total T cell responses.

The rearrangement joined TRBV11-3 to TRBJ1-1; the best D guess is TRBD1, with 6 bases matching. The receptor comes from a person between 18 and 65 years old who received the Ad26.COV2.S COVID-19 vaccine or a placebo. The source was peripheral blood, collected in a trial of Ad26.COV2.S vaccine versus placebo. The nucleotide sequence is TGTGCCAGCAGCTTCAGGGGATTTGAGAACACTGAAGCTTTCTTT. Its protein product is CASSFRGFENTEAFF.